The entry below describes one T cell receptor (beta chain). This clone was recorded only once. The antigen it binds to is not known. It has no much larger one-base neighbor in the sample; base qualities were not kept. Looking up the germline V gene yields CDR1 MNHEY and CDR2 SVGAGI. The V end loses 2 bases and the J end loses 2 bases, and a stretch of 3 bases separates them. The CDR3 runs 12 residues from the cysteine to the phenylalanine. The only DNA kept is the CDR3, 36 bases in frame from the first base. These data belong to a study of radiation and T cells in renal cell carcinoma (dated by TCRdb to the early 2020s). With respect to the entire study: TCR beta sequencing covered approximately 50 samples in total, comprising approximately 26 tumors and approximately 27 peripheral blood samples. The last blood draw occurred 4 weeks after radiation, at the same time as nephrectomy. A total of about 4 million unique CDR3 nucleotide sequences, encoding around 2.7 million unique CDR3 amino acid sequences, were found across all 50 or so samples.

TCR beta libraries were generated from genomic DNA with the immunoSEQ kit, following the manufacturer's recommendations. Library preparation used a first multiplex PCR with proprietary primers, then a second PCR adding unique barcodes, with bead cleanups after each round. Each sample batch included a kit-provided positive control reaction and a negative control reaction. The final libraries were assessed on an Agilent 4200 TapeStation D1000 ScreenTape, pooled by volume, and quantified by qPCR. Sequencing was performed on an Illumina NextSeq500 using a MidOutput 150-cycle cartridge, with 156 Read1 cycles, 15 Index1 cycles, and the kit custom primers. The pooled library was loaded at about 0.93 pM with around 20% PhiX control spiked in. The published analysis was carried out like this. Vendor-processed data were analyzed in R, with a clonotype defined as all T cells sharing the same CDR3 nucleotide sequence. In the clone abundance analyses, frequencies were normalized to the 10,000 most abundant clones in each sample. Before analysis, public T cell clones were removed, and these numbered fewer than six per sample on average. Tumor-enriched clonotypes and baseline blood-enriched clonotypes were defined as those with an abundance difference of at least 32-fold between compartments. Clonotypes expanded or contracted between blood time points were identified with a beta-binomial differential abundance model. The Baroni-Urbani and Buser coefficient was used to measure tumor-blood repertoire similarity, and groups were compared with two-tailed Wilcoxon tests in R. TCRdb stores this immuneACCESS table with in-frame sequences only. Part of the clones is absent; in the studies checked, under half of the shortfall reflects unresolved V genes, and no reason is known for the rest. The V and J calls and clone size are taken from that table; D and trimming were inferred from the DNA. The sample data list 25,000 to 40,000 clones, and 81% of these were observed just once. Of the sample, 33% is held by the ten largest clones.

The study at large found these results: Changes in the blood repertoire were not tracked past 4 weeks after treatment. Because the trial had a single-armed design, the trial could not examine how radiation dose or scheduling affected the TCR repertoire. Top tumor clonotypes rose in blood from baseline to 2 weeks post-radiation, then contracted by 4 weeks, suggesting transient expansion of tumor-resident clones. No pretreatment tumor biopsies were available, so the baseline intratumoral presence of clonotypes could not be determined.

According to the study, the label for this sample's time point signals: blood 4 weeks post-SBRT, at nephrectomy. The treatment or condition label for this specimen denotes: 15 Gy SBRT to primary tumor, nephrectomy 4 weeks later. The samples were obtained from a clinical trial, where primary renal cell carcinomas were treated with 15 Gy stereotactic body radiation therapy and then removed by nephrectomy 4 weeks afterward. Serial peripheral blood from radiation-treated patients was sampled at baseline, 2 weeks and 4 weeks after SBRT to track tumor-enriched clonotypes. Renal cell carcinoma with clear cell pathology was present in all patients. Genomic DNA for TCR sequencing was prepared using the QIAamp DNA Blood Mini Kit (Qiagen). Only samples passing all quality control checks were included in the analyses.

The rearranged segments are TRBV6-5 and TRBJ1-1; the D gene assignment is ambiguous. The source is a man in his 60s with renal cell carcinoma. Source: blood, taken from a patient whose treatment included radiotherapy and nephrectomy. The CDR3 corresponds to CASSYTNTEAFF. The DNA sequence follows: TGTGCCAGCAGTTACACAAACACTGAAGCTTTCTTT.